This T cell receptor beta chain was documented in a study of shared clonotypes between healthy human individuals. Terminally differentiated effector memory CD45RA+ cells were left out of the naive CD8 fraction, which was CD45RO-negative and positively selected for CCR7. All donors qualified as healthy HIV-negative adults and had experienced no recent acute infections or vaccinations. Points on this clone: Its specificity is not known.

Overall study findings and caveats: Incompleteness in sorted-subset sequencing, despite large depth, was shown by rarefaction.

This CDR3 is built from 13 residues. Trimming took 4 bases from V and 7 from J; bases not matched to a gene: 5. Per the germline V gene, CDR1 is MNHEY and CDR2 is SVGAGI. Sequencing was at deep level. Every subset's genomic DNA went evenly onto several immunoSEQ plates. Clones were sequenced by immunoSEQ multiplex PCR, and TCRdb holds only the in-frame ones, with some missing. The sample carries about 2 million clones, roughly 94% recorded once. The sequenced sample was naive CD8+ T cells sorted from blood. The receptor was isolated from a man aged 18 to 30 in good health. This chain joins TRBV6-5 and TRBJ2-7; 9 nucleotides line up with TRBD2. The CDR3 sequence: CASSWREGFEQYF. The CDR3 DNA follows: TGTGCCAGCAGTTGGCGGGAGGGCTTTGAGCAGTACTTC.